These 9 T cell receptor beta chains share one sample of origin, sequenced in a study of response to subunit inactivated influenza vaccine. One entry per CDR3 protein, called by TCRdb with MiXCR from the RT-PCR reads. The sample holds fewer than 250,000 distinct CDR3 sequences, over 13% seen once. The sequences come from CD8+ T cells sorted from PBMCs, collected roughly 5 days after vaccination. The receptors stem from a man aged 50 to 59 who received an inactivated influenza vaccine.

This clonotype has just a few counts. The chain recombines TRBV7-2 with TRBJ2-1; 9 nucleotides agree with TRBD2. The V gene end was trimmed by 0 bases and the J gene end by 0 bases; junction bases not matched to a gene: 6. Per the germline V gene, CDR1 is SGHTA and CDR2 is FQGNSA. This CDR3 contains 18 residues. The CDR3 DNA reads as TGTGCCAGCAGCTTAGCCCCTAGCGGGGTGACCTCCTACAATGAGCAGTTCTTC. It specifies CASSLAPSGVTSYNEQFF.

J is TRBJ2-7 and V is TRBV25-1, with D perhaps matching TRBD1 (6 bases). This CDR3 comprises 12 residues. Looked up from germline, CDR1 is MGHDK and CDR2 is SYGVNS. V was trimmed by 8 bases and J by 2 bases, leaving 10 bases between them. CDR3 loop: CASEQGTYEQYF. CDR3 nucleotide sequence: TGTGCCAGCGAACAGGGAACCTACGAGCAGTACTTC.

This clonotype was found a few times. The chain uses TRBV12-3 or TRBV12-4 and TRBJ2-2; weak D call: TRBD1 (5 bases). Trimming took 5 bases from V and 5 from J, leaving 9 bases between them. The length of the CDR3 is 13 residues. The DNA for the CDR3 is TGTGCCAGCAGTGACAGTCTGACCGGGGAGCTGTTTTTT. Translating it yields CASSDSLTGELFF.

This clonotype was observed a handful of times. The rearrangement joins TRBV19 to TRBJ2-1; D possibly corresponds to TRBD1 (6 bases). Germline CDR1 reads LNHDA; CDR2 reads SQIVND (reference sequence). This CDR3 has 13 amino acids. The V end lost 3 bases, the J end lost 6 bases, and 9 bases lay between the germline ends. The DNA for the CDR3 is TGTGCCAGTAGTATTAAGGGGGTCAATGAGCAGTTCTTC. Encoded protein: CASSIKGVNEQFF.

This sequence joins TRBV9 and TRBJ2-2, with D unresolved. Germline CDR1 and CDR2: SGDLS and YYNGEE. V was shortened by 7 bases and J by 0 bases, with 4 bases between the two germline ends. The CDR3 totals 12 residues. CDR3 in amino acids: CASGANTGELFF. The CDR3 DNA reads TGTGCCAGCGGAGCGAACACCGGGGAGCTGTTTTTT.

This chain links TRBV11-2 with TRBJ2-1; D gene unclear. The germline V gene encodes CDR1 SGHAT and CDR2 FQNNGV. The V end was cut by 1 base, the J end by 0 bases, with 10 bases between. The CDR3 has 16 residues. In DNA, the CDR3 is TGTGCCAGCAGCTTAGGCCTGATGAGCTCCTACAATGAGCAGTTCTTC. Translated: CASSLGLMSSYNEQFF.

At least ten counts were recorded for this clonotype. The V and J genes are TRBV20-1 and TRBJ2-7; TRBD2 aligns across 7 bases. The CDR3 runs to 16 residues. Germline CDR1 DFQATT, CDR2 SNEGSKA (reference sequence). Losses at the gene ends were 0 bases for V and 2 bases for J; bases not matched to a gene: 10. This chain's CDR3 is CSARDIRLAETYEQYF. Here the CDR3 DNA reads TGCAGTGCTAGAGATATTAGGCTAGCGGAAACCTACGAGCAGTACTTC.

Only a few counts were recorded for this clonotype. The V gene is TRBV12-3 or TRBV12-4, the J gene TRBJ2-3; the D call may be TRBD1 or TRBD2 (5 bases each). Trimming pared 5 bases from V and 0 bases from J, leaving 15 bases between. This CDR3 is 16 amino acids long. This CDR3 reads CASSPSLGVSTDTQYF. The CDR3 DNA reads as TGTGCCAGCAGTCCCAGTCTGGGGGTTAGCACAGATACGCAGTATTTT.

Regarding this clonotype: A single base separates this from a much larger clone, so it may be a read error. This chain joins TRBV12-3 or TRBV12-4 and TRBJ2-2, with D possibly being TRBD2 (6 bases). CDR3 size: 13 residues. CDR3 amino acids: CASSGEHTGEVFF. The CDR3, as DNA: TGTGCCAGTTCGGGGGAGCACACCGGGGAGGTGTTTTTT.